The rows below give T cell receptor beta chains drawn from one sample of a study of long-term antiretroviral therapy in people with HIV. Profiling relied on immunoSEQ multiplex PCR, and the TCRdb table lists in-frame clones only, not all of them. The sample has some 9,700 clones; roughly four fifths are singletons. The sequenced sample was unsorted PBMCs, obtained 0.7 years after starting antiretroviral therapy. The origin of the receptors is a man aged 35 to 55 with HIV. Each CDR3 is given with its conserved first and last residue. A D gene is named only where the DNA matches it firmly. Some rows mark clone size as missing; the rest say once, few, many or name a class of expanded clone.

TRBV28	-	TRBJ1-1	few	CASRGRPEAFF	TGTGCCAGCAGAGGTAGGCCTGAAGCTTTCTTT
TRBV25-1	-	TRBJ2-4	-	CASSGSLGSNIQYF	TGTGCCAGCAGCGGGAGCCTGGGATCAAACATTCAGTACTTC
TRBV30	-	TRBJ2-3	-	CAWIRYREDTQYF	TGTGCCTGGATCAGGTATAGGGAAGATACGCAGTATTTT
TRBV6-6	-	TRBJ1-1	-	CASSATQGVTEAFF	TGTGCCAGCAGTGCGACACAGGGAGTGACTGAAGCTTTCTTT
TRBV7-3	TRBD2	TRBJ2-7	-	CASSLTSGTYEQYF	TGTGCCAGCAGCTTAACTAGCGGGACCTACGAGCAGTACTTC
TRBV29-1	-	TRBJ2-3	once	CSVVARAASDTQYF	TGCAGCGTTGTTGCGCGCGCCGCGTCGGATACGCAGTATTTT
TRBV7-7	-	TRBJ2-1	-	CARYKGLCSYNEQFF	TGTGCCAGGTATAAGGGCCTCTGCTCCTACAATGAGCAGTTCTTC
TRBV29-1	-	TRBJ2-1	few	CSVATGSSYNEQFF	TGCAGCGTTGCCACCGGGAGCTCCTACAATGAGCAGTTCTTC
TRBV7-9	-	TRBJ2-7	-	CASSDRDNSYEQYF	TGTGCCAGCAGCGACCGGGACAACTCCTACGAGCAGTACTTC
TRBV5-1	-	TRBJ1-5	-	CASSSASGDQPQHF	TGCGCCAGCAGCTCGGCCTCAGGGGATCAGCCCCAGCATTTT
TRBV2	-	TRBJ1-1	-	CASRTQGSMNTEAFF	TGTGCCAGCAGGACACAGGGCTCCATGAACACTGAAGCTTTCTTT
TRBV30	TRBD1	TRBJ1-2	-	CAWSTTTGSISDYGYTF	TGTGCCTGGAGTACGACGACAGGGTCGATTTCTGACTATGGCTACACCTTC
TRBV5-6	-	TRBJ2-6	-	CASSLRGYGANVLTF	TGTGCCAGCAGCTTGAGGGGGTACGGGGCCAACGTCCTGACTTTC
TRBV9	-	TRBJ1-3	-	CASSVLSGNTIYF	TGTGCCAGCAGCGTTCTGTCTGGAAACACCATATATTTT
TRBV6-5	TRBD1	TRBJ2-7	few	CASSRQGWYEQYF	TGTGCCAGCAGCCGACAGGGTTGGTACGAGCAGTACTTC
TRBV6-1	-	TRBJ1-1	-	CASSAEGGITEAFF	TGTGCCAGCAGTGCTGAGGGGGGAATCACTGAAGCTTTCTTT
TRBV30	-	TRBJ2-3	-	CAWSGGSTDTQYF	TGTGCCTGGAGCGGCGGGAGCACAGATACGCAGTATTTT
TRBV9	-	TRBJ1-5	-	CASSDRGNQPQHF	TGTGCCAGCAGCGACAGGGGCAATCAGCCCCAGCATTTT
TRBV30	TRBD2	TRBJ2-5	-	CAWSVLAGQETQYF	TGTGCCTGGAGTGTACTAGCGGGGCAAGAGACCCAGTACTTC
TRBV5-1	-	TRBJ1-4	-	CASSLDTSTNEKLFF	TGCGCCAGCAGCTTGGACACATCAACTAATGAAAAACTGTTTTTT
TRBV11-2	-	TRBJ1-1	-	CASSLEYTTEAFF	TGTGCCAGCAGCTTAGAGTACACCACTGAAGCTTTCTTT
TRBV27	-	TRBJ2-2	once	CASSFDTGELFF	TGTGCCAGCAGTTTTGACACCGGGGAGCTGTTTTTT
TRBV30	-	TRBJ2-7	-	CAWSMGLIYEQYF	TGTGCCTGGAGCATGGGGCTGATATACGAGCAGTACTTC
TRBV5-4	TRBD2	TRBJ2-5	-	CASSSDSGRVTETQYF	TGTGCCAGCAGCTCCGATAGCGGGAGAGTAACGGAGACCCAGTACTTC
TRBV9	-	TRBJ2-1	-	CASSVATSGISYNEQFF	TGTGCCAGCAGCGTAGCGACAAGCGGAATCTCCTACAATGAGCAGTTCTTC
TRBV5-4	-	TRBJ2-1	-	CASSLGESNEQFF	TGTGCCAGCAGCTTAGGGGAGAGCAATGAGCAGTTCTTC
TRBV25-1	-	TRBJ2-6	-	CASSESTGYSGANVLTF	TGTGCCAGCAGTGAATCAACAGGCTACTCTGGGGCCAACGTCCTGACTTTC
TRBV7-3	TRBD2	TRBJ2-3	-	CASSFGPSGTGRGTQYF	TGTGCCAGCAGCTTCGGCCCCAGCGGGACCGGAAGGGGTACGCAGTATTTT
TRBV4-2	TRBD2	TRBJ2-5	-	CASSQGTSLSWGETQYF	TGTGCCAGCAGCCAGGGGACTAGCCTCAGTTGGGGGGAGACCCAGTACTTC
TRBV5-1	-	TRBJ1-2	few	CASSFDRPSNYGYTF	TGCGCCAGCAGCTTCGACAGGCCCTCTAACTATGGCTACACCTTC
TRBV5-1	-	TRBJ1-5	-	CASSLDGGGSQPQHF	TGCGCCAGCAGCTTGGATGGAGGTGGGAGTCAGCCCCAGCATTTT
TRBV7-3	-	TRBJ2-7	-	CASSLSAGHEQYF	TGTGCCAGCAGCTTATCGGCAGGGCACGAGCAGTACTTC
TRBV28	-	TRBJ1-1	few	CASSSLEGSTEAFF	TGTGCCAGCAGTTCGTTGGAGGGCTCCACTGAAGCTTTCTTT
TRBV5-3	TRBD2	TRBJ2-4	once	CARSRLLRAGGPDEAKNIQYF	TGTGCCAGAAGCAGACTTCTTAGGGCGGGAGGGCCGGATGAGGCCAAAAACATTCAGTACTTC
TRBV29-1	TRBD1	TRBJ2-5	-	CSVEARGLKTQYF	TGCAGCGTTGAAGCTAGGGGGCTGAAGACCCAGTACTTC
TRBV29-1	TRBD1	TRBJ1-1	-	CSVGTGRVGEAFF	TGCAGCGTCGGGACAGGCAGAGTCGGAGAAGCTTTCTTT
TRBV30	TRBD1	TRBJ1-1	-	CAWSVWAGGPPGTEAFF	TGTGCCTGGAGTGTATGGGCAGGGGGGCCCCCAGGGACTGAAGCTTTCTTT
TRBV27	-	TRBJ2-7	-	CASRQGVAAKAHEQYF	TGTGCCAGCAGGCAAGGAGTAGCGGCGAAGGCGCACGAGCAGTACTTC
TRBV10-3	TRBD1	TRBJ1-2	few	CAISPGQGAGGYTF	TGTGCCATCAGTCCAGGACAGGGGGCGGGTGGCTACACCTTC
TRBV25-1	TRBD1	TRBJ2-3	-	CASSEFQGGTDTQYF	TGTGCCAGCAGTGAATTTCAGGGGGGCACAGATACGCAGTATTTT
TRBV10-3	-	TRBJ2-2	-	CAISRTGVQTGELFF	TGTGCCATCAGTCGTACAGGAGTCCAAACCGGGGAGCTGTTTTTT
TRBV9	TRBD2	TRBJ2-3	once	CASSAAGTSGRDTQYF	TGTGCCAGCAGCGCAGCCGGGACTAGCGGGAGGGATACGCAGTATTTT